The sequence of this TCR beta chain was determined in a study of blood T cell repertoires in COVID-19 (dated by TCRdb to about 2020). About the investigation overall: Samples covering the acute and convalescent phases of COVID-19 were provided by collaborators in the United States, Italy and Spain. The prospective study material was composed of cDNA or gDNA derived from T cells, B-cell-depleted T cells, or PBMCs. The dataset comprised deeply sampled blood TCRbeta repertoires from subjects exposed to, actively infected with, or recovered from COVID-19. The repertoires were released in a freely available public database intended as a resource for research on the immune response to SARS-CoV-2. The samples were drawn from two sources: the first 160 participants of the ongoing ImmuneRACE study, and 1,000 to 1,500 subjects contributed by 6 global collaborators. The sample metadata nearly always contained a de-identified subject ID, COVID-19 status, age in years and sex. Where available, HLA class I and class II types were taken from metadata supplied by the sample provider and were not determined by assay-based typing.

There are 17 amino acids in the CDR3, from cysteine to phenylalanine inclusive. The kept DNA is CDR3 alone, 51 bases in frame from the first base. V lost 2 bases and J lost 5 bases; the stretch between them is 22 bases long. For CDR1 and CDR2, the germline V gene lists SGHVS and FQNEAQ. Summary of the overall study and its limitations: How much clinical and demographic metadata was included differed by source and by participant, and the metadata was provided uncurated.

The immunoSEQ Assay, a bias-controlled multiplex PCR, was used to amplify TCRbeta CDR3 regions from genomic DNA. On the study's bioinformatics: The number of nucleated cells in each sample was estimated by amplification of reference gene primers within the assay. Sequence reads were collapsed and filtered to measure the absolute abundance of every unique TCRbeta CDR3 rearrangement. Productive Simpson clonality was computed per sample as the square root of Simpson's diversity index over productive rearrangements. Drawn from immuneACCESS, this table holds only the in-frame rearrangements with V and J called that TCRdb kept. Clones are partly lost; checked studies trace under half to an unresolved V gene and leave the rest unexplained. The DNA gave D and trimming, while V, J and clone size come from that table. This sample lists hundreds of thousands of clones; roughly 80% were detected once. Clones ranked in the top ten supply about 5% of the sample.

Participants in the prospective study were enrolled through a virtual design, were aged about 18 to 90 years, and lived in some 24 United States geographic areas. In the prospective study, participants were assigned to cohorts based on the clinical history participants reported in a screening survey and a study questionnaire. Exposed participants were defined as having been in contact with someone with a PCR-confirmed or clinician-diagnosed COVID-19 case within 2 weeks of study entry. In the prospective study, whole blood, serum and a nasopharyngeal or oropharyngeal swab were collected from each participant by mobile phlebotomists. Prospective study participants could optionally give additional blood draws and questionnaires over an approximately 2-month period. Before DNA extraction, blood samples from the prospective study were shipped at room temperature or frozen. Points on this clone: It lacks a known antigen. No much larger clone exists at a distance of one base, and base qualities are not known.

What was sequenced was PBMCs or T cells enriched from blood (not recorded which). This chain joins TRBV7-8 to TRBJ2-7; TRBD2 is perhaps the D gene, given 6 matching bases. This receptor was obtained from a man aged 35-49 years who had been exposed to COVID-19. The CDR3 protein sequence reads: CASSLNSREHARDEQYF. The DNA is TGTGCCAGCAGCTTAAACTCACGGGAGCACGCCCGCGACGAGCAGTACTTC.